Below, 30 T cell receptor beta chains from the same sample are listed, as sequenced in a study of cytomegalovirus exposure and HLA in healthy donors. Sequenced by immunoSEQ multiplex PCR; TCRdb stores in-frame clones only, minus some. The data contain more than 95,000 clones, more than 85% of them singletons. The sample consisted of PBMCs. Receptors originate from a woman younger than 35 in good health and CMV-seropositive.

The chain has TRBV19 and TRBJ1-1; 8 bases match TRBD1. The CDR3 is 15 residues long. CDR1 is LNHDA and CDR2 is SQIVND in the germline V gene (reference sequence). Unmatched junction bases numbered 8, after V lost 5 bases and J lost 3 bases. The CDR3 sequence is CASSWPGGFDTEAFF. The CDR3, as DNA: TGTGCCAGTAGTTGGCCAGGGGGCTTCGACACTGAAGCTTTCTTT.

This clone was seen once. The chain carries TRBV19 and TRBJ1-3; TRBD1 aligns across 7 bases. V was clipped by 7 bases and J by 6 bases; unmatched bases: 6. Germline CDR1 is LNHDA and CDR2 is SQIVND (reference sequence). The CDR3 is 13 amino acids. The CDR3 DNA reads TGTGCCAGTACCGAGACAGGGAAAAACACCATATATTTT. This codes for CASTETGKNTIYF.

The gene calls are TRBV5-1 and TRBJ2-1; possibly TRBD1 for D (7 bases). Germline CDR1 and CDR2: SGHRS and YFSETQ. The germline V and J ends were trimmed by 4 bases and 9 bases, with 17 bases remaining between them. This CDR3 is built from 14 residues. CDR3 DNA: TGCGCCAGCAGCCGAGGACAGGCTAGCGCTGAGCAGTTCTTC. Amino acids: CASSRGQASAEQFF.

The chain combines TRBV30 with TRBJ2-3; 11 bases match TRBD2. Germline CDR1 reads GTSNPN; CDR2 reads SVGIG (reference sequence). V was pared by 5 bases and J by 3 bases, with 7 bases of the junction left unmatched. This CDR3 spans 15 amino acids. The CDR3 protein is CAWVTSGSKTDTQYF. DNA for the CDR3: TGTGCCTGGGTAACTAGCGGGAGTAAGACAGATACGCAGTATTTT. The whole variable domain, remainder taken from reference TRBV30 and TRBJ2-3, is SQTIHQWPATLVQPVGSPLSLECTVEGTSNPNLYWYRQAAGRGLQLLFYSVGIGQISSEVPQNLSASRPQDRQFILSSKKLLLSDSGFYLCAWVTSGSKTDTQYFGPGTRLTVL.

The chain carries TRBV7-9 and TRBJ2-5; tentative D call: TRBD1 (6 bases). The CDR3 spans 15 residues. V was cut by 4 bases and J by 1 base, with 13 bases left in between. Germline V gene data show CDR1 as SEHNR and CDR2 as FQNEAQ (reference sequence). CDR3 amino acids: CASSSNQGTQETQYF. CDR3 coding DNA: TGTGCCAGCAGCTCGAACCAGGGGACCCAAGAGACCCAGTACTTC.

Only one count was recorded for this clone. CDR3 loop: CASKRDPNTDTQYF. CDR3 bases: TGTGCCAGCAAGCGGGATCCGAACACAGATACGCAGTATTTT. The chain recombines TRBV6-5 with TRBJ2-3; 7 positions agree with TRBD2. V was pared by 7 bases and J by 2 bases, with 6 bases of the junction left unmatched. CDR1 is MNHEY and CDR2 is SVGAGI in the germline V gene. CDR3 size: 14 residues.

The chain carries TRBV9 and TRBJ1-1, with 10 nucleotides matching TRBD1. J gave up 1 base and V 0 bases, and 3 bases lay outside the gene matches. The germline gives CDR1 SGDLS, CDR2 YYNGEE. The CDR3 is 16 residues long. The CDR3 coding sequence is TGTGCCAGCAGCGTAGCGACAGGGGGCGCGAACACTGAAGCTTTCTTT. Translating gives CASSVATGGANTEAFF.

The V gene is TRBV2, the J gene TRBJ1-3; tentative D call: TRBD1 (6 bases). Between the trimmed V and J ends, which lost 8 bases and 2 bases, there was a span of 10 bases. Germline V gene sequence: CDR1 SNHLY, CDR2 FYNNEI. The CDR3 is 13 amino acids. The CDR3 loop reads CASSGAAGNTIYF. The CDR3 nucleotides read TGTGCCAGCTCAGGGGCCGCTGGAAACACCATATATTTT.

This clone was counted once. The chain is built from TRBV6-5 and TRBJ2-2; D call uncertain. The V end was cut by 6 bases, the J end by 1 base, with 6 bases between. The CDR3 length is 13 residues. Germline lookup yields CDR1 MNHEY and CDR2 SVGAGI. CDR3 amino acids: CASSQQNTGELFF. CDR3 DNA: TGTGCCAGCAGCCAACAGAACACCGGGGAGCTGTTTTTT.

The chain has TRBV7-7 and TRBJ2-6; 7 bases map to TRBD1. The CDR3 contains 16 residues. Trimming took 3 bases from V and 0 from J; bases not matched to a gene: 2. The germline V gene encodes CDR1 SSHAT and CDR2 FNYEAQ (reference sequence). CDR3 nucleotides: TGTGCCAGCAGCTTCGACAGGGACTCTGGGGCCAACGTCCTGACTTTC. Translation: CASSFDRDSGANVLTF.

The chain's CDR3 is CASSWSGGVGTDTQYF. The CDR3 coding sequence is TGTGCCAGCAGCTGGAGCGGGGGGGTAGGGACAGATACGCAGTATTTT. This rearrangement joins TRBV7-2 to TRBJ2-3, with 10 bases identical to TRBD2. V gave up 4 bases and J gave up 3 bases; unmatched junction bases: 7. This CDR3 contains 16 residues. Germline assignment: CDR1 SGHTA and CDR2 FQGNSA.

The chain recombines TRBV5-1 with TRBJ2-4; possibly TRBD1 for D (7 bases). The CDR3 consists of 14 residues. CDR1 and CDR2 from the germline V gene are SGHRS and YFSETQ. The V gene lost 1 base and the J gene lost 6 bases, with 11 bases spanning the gap. CDR3 sequence reads: CASSLSQGGNIQYF. CDR3 DNA sequence: TGCGCCAGCAGCTTGAGCCAGGGGGGAAACATTCAGTACTTC. The full variable domain, rest sourced from reference TRBV5-1 and TRBJ2-4, is KAGVTQTPRYLIKTRGQQVTLSCSPISGHRSVSWYQQTPGQGLQFLFEYFSETQRNKGNFPGRFSGRQFSNSRSEMNVSTLELGDSALYLCASSLSQGGNIQYFGAGTRLSVL.

The chain couples TRBV9 to TRBJ1-3; 8 bases line up with TRBD1. The CDR3 loop spans 15 amino acids. Germline V gene lookup returns CDR1 SGDLS and CDR2 YYNGEE. J lost 2 bases, V lost 4 bases, and 5 bases had no gene match. The CDR3 bases are TGTGCCAGCAGCCCTCAGGGGGCGCCTGGAAACACCATATATTTT. This translates into CASSPQGAPGNTIYF. Full variable domain (missing parts from reference TRBV9 and TRBJ1-3): DSGVTQTPKHLITATGQRVTLRCSPRSGDLSVYWYQQSLDQGLQFLIQYYNGEERAKGNILERFSAQQFPDLHSELNLSSLELGDSALYFCASSPQGAPGNTIYFGEGSWLTVV.

J is TRBJ2-4 and V is TRBV28, with TRBD2 identical over 11 bases. The CDR3 covers 17 residues. Losses at the gene ends were 6 bases for V and 0 bases for J; bases not matched to a gene: 7. In germline, CDR1 is MDHEN, CDR2 SYDVKM. CDR3 protein: CASRMTSGTRAKNIQYF. The CDR3 region has the DNA TGTGCCAGCAGGATGACTAGCGGGACCAGAGCCAAAAACATTCAGTACTTC. Filled out from reference TRBV28 and TRBJ2-4, the complete variable domain reads DVKVTQSSRYLVKRTGEKVFLECVQDMDHENMFWYRQDPGLGLRLIYFSYDVKMKEKGDIPEGYSVSREKKERFSLILESASTNQTSMYLCASRMTSGTRAKNIQYFGAGTRLSVL.

The rearrangement links TRBV9 to TRBJ2-3; possibly TRBD1 for D (5 bases). The CDR3 extends over 16 amino acids. V shed 6 bases and J shed 3 bases, with 20 bases lying between them. The germline V gene has CDR1 SGDLS and CDR2 YYNGEE. The CDR3, as DNA: TGTGCCAGCAACACCAGGGCAGGGCCAAATACAGATACGCAGTATTTT. Encoded protein: CASNTRAGPNTDTQYF.

This chain links TRBV28 with TRBJ2-2, with D perhaps matching TRBD2 (7 bases). The CDR3 has 15 amino acids. V was trimmed by 8 bases and J by 0 bases, leaving 13 bases between them. Germline CDR1 reads MDHEN; CDR2 reads SYDVKM. The CDR3 DNA sequence: TGTGCCAGCGGGAGGGGGGATTCGAACACCGGGGAGCTGTTTTTT. Its translation: CASGRGDSNTGELFF.

The J gene is TRBJ1-1, the V gene TRBV6-5, with 8 bases fitting TRBD1. Germline trimming cut 4 bases from V and 4 bases from J; bases unmatched to any gene: 8. This CDR3 is 15 amino acids long. Per the germline V gene, CDR1 is MNHEY and CDR2 is SVGAGI. The CDR3 spells CASSWQGAASTEAFF. CDR3 DNA sequence: TGTGCCAGCAGTTGGCAGGGGGCTGCTAGCACTGAAGCTTTCTTT.

This sequence joins TRBV19 and TRBJ1-1, with TRBD1 as a possible D gene (6 bases). Trimming shortened V by 5 bases and J by 1 base, and 14 bases separated the two germline ends. The CDR3 is 15 residues long. CDR1 and CDR2 (germline): LNHDA, SQIVND (reference sequence). CDR3: CASSLQGFSNTEAFF. CDR3 nucleotide sequence: TGTGCCAGTAGTCTACAGGGATTTTCGAACACTGAAGCTTTCTTT.

This sequence joins TRBV10-1 and TRBJ2-5, with a weak D call TRBD1 (5 bases). Germline V gene sequence: CDR1 WNHNN, CDR2 SYGVQD (reference sequence). CDR3 length: 16 residues. V shed 0 bases and J shed 5 bases, with 16 bases lying between them. The CDR3: CASSESQGRDWETQYF. The CDR3 DNA follows: TGCGCCAGCAGTGAGTCTCAGGGCAGGGATTGGGAGACCCAGTACTTC.

The rearrangement uses TRBV28 and TRBJ1-1; TRBD1 matches 10 bases. Per the germline V gene, CDR1 is MDHEN and CDR2 is SYDVKM. V gave up 5 bases and J gave up 10 bases; unmatched junction bases: 1. The CDR3 is 11 amino acids. CDR3 region: CASSGDRGAFF. CDR3 DNA: TGTGCCAGCAGTGGGGACAGGGGAGCTTTCTTT.

The chain combines TRBV6-1 with TRBJ2-2, with D hard to call. CDR3 length: 11 residues. The germline V gene has CDR1 MNHNS and CDR2 SASEGT. V shed 9 bases and J shed 7 bases, with 9 bases lying between them. The CDR3 region is CASSFGGELFF. The CDR3 coding sequence is TGTGCCAGTTCGTTCGGCGGGGAGCTGTTTTTT.

The chain recombines TRBV27 with TRBJ1-1, with D unclear. V lost 5 bases to trimming and J lost 0 bases, with 7 bases between them. The CDR3 spans 13 residues. Per the germline V gene, CDR1 is MNHEY and CDR2 is SMNVEV (reference sequence). The CDR3 loop is CASSIYMNTEAFF. The DNA of the CDR3 is TGTGCCAGCAGTATCTATATGAACACTGAAGCTTTCTTT.

The rearrangement uses TRBV7-2 and TRBJ2-7, with D perhaps matching TRBD1 (6 bases). The CDR3 has 15 amino acids. V was pared by 3 bases and J by 3 bases, with 15 bases between. Per the germline V gene, CDR1 is SGHTA and CDR2 is FQGNSA. The chain's CDR3 is CASSLGSGAGYEQYF. The CDR3 coding sequence is TGTGCCAGCAGCTTGGGTTCAGGGGCCGGCTACGAGCAGTACTTC.

This sequence joins TRBV5-1 and TRBJ2-2, with 7 bases that match TRBD1. V was pared by 3 bases and J by 4 bases, with 3 bases of the junction left unmatched. CDR3 length equals 14 residues. CDR1 and CDR2 from the germline V gene are SGHRS and YFSETQ. The CDR3 loop reads CASSSRGLTGELFF. The CDR3, as DNA: TGCGCCAGCAGCTCGAGGGGGCTCACCGGGGAGCTGTTTTTT.

This clone has just a few counts. V usage is TRBV19 and J usage is TRBJ1-5, with a possible D match to TRBD1 (5 bases). The CDR3 totals 15 residues. V lost 7 bases, J lost 0 bases, and 13 bases lay in between. CDR1 and CDR2 (germline): LNHDA, SQIVND (reference sequence). Written as DNA, the CDR3 is TGTGCCAGTACCGACCAGGGATCTAGCAATCAGCCCCAGCATTTT. Its protein product is CASTDQGSSNQPQHF.

This chain links TRBV5-4 with TRBJ1-2, with TRBD1 as a possible D gene (5 bases). The CDR3 is made up of 14 amino acids. Germline CDR1 and CDR2: SGHNT and YYREEE (reference sequence). Trimming cost V 0 bases and J 4 bases, with 10 bases left between them. CDR3 protein: CASSLVQAAYGYTF. CDR3 nucleotides: TGTGCCAGCAGCTTGGTACAGGCTGCCTATGGCTACACCTTC. Drawing the rest from reference TRBV5-4 and TRBJ1-2, the complete variable domain is ETGVTQSPTHLIKTRGQQVTLRCSSQSGHNTVSWYQQALGQGPQFIFQYYREEENGRGNFPPRFSGLQFPNYSSELNVNALELDDSALYLCASSLVQAAYGYTFGSGTRLTVV.

The chain has TRBV5-1 and TRBJ2-3, with D perhaps matching TRBD2 (6 bases). Germline CDR1 SGHRS, CDR2 YFSETQ. Trimming took 7 bases from V and 2 from J, leaving 20 bases between them. The CDR3 is 16 amino acids. The DNA for the CDR3 is TGCGCCAGCTGGGACTTCTCCACGGGTTTCACAGATACGCAGTATTTT. Translating gives CASWDFSTGFTDTQYF.

The chain employs TRBV11-2 and TRBJ2-4, with D possibly being TRBD1 (6 bases). V lost 6 bases and J 4 bases, leaving 16 bases between the germline ends. The CDR3 contains 15 residues. Germline V lookup: CDR1 SGHAT, CDR2 FQNNGV. CDR3 region: CASRSSGTRKNIQYF. The CDR3 DNA follows: TGTGCCAGCAGGTCGTCCGGGACAAGAAAAAACATTCAGTACTTC. The full variable domain, with the rest looked up from reference TRBV11-2 and TRBJ2-4, is EAGVAQSPRYKIIEKRQSVAFWCNPISGHATLYWYQQILGQGPKLLIQFQNNGVVDDSQLPKDRFSAERLKGVDSTLKIQPAKLEDSAVYLCASRSSGTRKNIQYFGAGTRLSVL.

This chain joins TRBV28 and TRBJ1-2; D is ambiguous. Trimming took off 6 bases at V and 8 bases at J, with 16 bases between the two ends. The CDR3 sequence is 13 residues long. Germline V gene lookup returns CDR1 MDHEN and CDR2 SYDVKM. The CDR3 loop reads CASRTRKVLGYTF. The CDR3 bases are TGTGCCAGCAGGACAAGAAAAGTGTTAGGCTACACCTTC.

This chain joins TRBV19 and TRBJ1-1; D unclear. Trimming stripped 3 bases from V and 7 bases from J, with 12 bases between. Per germline, CDR1 LNHDA and CDR2 SQIVND (reference sequence). The CDR3 consists of 13 residues. CDR3 loop: CASSISLALEAFF. The CDR3 nucleotides are TGTGCCAGTAGTATTAGCCTGGCTCTTGAAGCTTTCTTT.